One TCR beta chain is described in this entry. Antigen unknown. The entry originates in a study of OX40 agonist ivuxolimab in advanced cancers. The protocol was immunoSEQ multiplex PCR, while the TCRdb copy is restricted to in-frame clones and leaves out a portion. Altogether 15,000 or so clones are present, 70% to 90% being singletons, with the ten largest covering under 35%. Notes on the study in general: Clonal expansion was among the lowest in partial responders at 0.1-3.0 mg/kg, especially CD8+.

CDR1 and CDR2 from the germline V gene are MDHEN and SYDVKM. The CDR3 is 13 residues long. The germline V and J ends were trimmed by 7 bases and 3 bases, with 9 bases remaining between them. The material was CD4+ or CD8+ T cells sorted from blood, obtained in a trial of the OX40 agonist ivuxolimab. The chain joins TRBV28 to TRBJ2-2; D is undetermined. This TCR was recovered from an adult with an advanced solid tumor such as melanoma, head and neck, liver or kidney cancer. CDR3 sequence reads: CASTSGDTGELFF. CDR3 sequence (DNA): TGTGCCAGCACTTCTGGAGACACCGGGGAGCTGTTTTTT.